This is a list of T cell receptor beta chains from one sample in a study of STAT3 mutations in large granular lymphocyte leukemia. Some clones are missing from TCRdb's copy, which holds only in-frame ones; the method was immunoSEQ multiplex PCR. The table lists 16,000 or so clones, roughly 86% of them singletons. Source material: peripheral blood mononuclear cells. All receptors come from a man aged 50 to 60 with T-cell large granular lymphocyte leukemia. Some clones in this sample may be carry-over from other donors' samples. Each CDR3 is given with its conserved first and last residue. The order of the fields is clone size, J gene, D gene, V gene, CDR3 protein, CDR3 DNA. A D gene is named only where the DNA matches it firmly. Rows may omit the clone size; those that give it use once, few, many or a size class.

size: .; J: TRBJ2-5; D: .; V: TRBV5-4; CDR3: CASSSAAGHEQETQYF; DNA: TGTGCCAGCAGCTCCGCCGCAGGACACGAACAAGAGACCCAGTACTTC
size: .; J: TRBJ1-5; D: .; V: TRBV19; CDR3: CASSQVRLGLNQPQHF; DNA: TGTGCCAGTAGTCAGGTCAGACTTGGGCTCAATCAGCCCCAGCATTTT
size: .; J: TRBJ1-1; D: TRBD1; V: TRBV4-1; CDR3: CASSQPGQAAGTEAFF; DNA: TGCGCCAGCAGCCAACCGGGACAGGCCGCGGGGACTGAAGCTTTCTTT
size: few; J: TRBJ1-2; D: .; V: TRBV15; CDR3: CATSRGREGGYTF; DNA: TGTGCCACCAGCAGAGGCAGGGAAGGTGGCTACACCTTC
size: .; J: TRBJ1-2; D: TRBD1; V: TRBV7-1; CDR3: CASSTTGGSYGYTF; DNA: TGTGCCAGCAGCACGACAGGGGGTAGCTATGGCTACACCTTC
size: .; J: TRBJ2-6; D: .; V: TRBV18; CDR3: CASSYTTPGANVLTF; DNA: TGTGCCAGCTCATATACCACCCCGGGGGCCAACGTCCTGACTTTC
size: once; J: TRBJ2-1; D: .; V: TRBV4-3; CDR3: CASSHGGAPYNEQFF; DNA: TGCGCCAGCAGCCACGGCGGGGCTCCCTACAATGAGCAGTTCTTC
size: .; J: TRBJ2-7; D: .; V: TRBV7-9; CDR3: CASSSPRHGQNNYEQYF; DNA: TGTGCCAGCAGCTCCCCCCGACATGGACAGAATAACTACGAGCAGTACTTC
size: .; J: TRBJ2-7; D: TRBD1; V: TRBV7-4; CDR3: CASSFFNRGPVYEQYF; DNA: TGTGCCAGCAGCTTTTTCAACAGGGGGCCAGTCTACGAGCAGTACTTC
size: .; J: TRBJ2-7; D: TRBD1; V: TRBV19; CDR3: CASSIGGGPSYEQYF; DNA: TGTGCCAGTAGTATAGGAGGGGGCCCCTCCTACGAGCAGTACTTC
size: medium-sized; J: TRBJ2-2; D: .; V: TRBV6-4; CDR3: CASSDRDTGELFF; DNA: TGTGCCAGCAGTGACAGGGACACCGGGGAGCTGTTTTTT
size: .; J: TRBJ2-3; D: .; V: TRBV19; CDR3: CASSIGVPGTNTQYF; DNA: TGTGCCAGTAGTATCGGCGTTCCTGGCACAAATACGCAGTATTTT
size: .; J: TRBJ1-2; D: .; V: TRBV2; CDR3: CASSSGSYGYTF; DNA: TGTGCCAGCAGTTCAGGGTCTTATGGCTACACCTTC